This passage covers 31 T cell receptor beta chains from one sample sequenced in a study of blood T cells in healthy people across ages. Next came a second PCR, run for about 6 to 12 cycles, which used a sample-barcoded 5' primer along with a J-beta primer mix. Each CDR3 protein gets one entry after TCRdb re-called the 5' RACE reads with MiXCR. This sample yields hundreds of thousands of distinct CDR3 sequences, of which around 32% are seen a single time; over 15% belongs to the top ten. The material sequenced was blood. All receptors derive from a woman aged 80 or over in good health.

The chain carries TRBV2 and TRBJ2-3; 7 bases map to TRBD2. CDR3 length: 14 amino acids. Looked up from germline, CDR1 is SNHLY and CDR2 is FYNNEI. After removal of 5 bases from V and 4 bases from J, the junction contained 6 bases not matched to a gene. For the CDR3, the DNA is TGTGCCAGCAGTTGGAGGGAGGGCGCAGATACGCAGTATTTT. It codes for CASSWREGADTQYF. The full variable domain, completed using reference TRBV2 and TRBJ2-3, is EPEVTQTPSHQVTQMGQEVILRCVPISNHLYFYWYRQILGQKVEFLVSFYNNEISEKSEIFDDQFSVERPDGSNFTLKIRSTKLEDSAMYFCASSWREGADTQYFGPGTRLTVL.

V usage is TRBV6-5 and J usage is TRBJ2-1; no reliable D call. The DNA end lines up better with TRBJ2-7; the J call may be wrong. Germline V gene data show CDR1 as MNHEY and CDR2 as SVGAGI. This CDR3 contains 13 residues. The CDR3 bases are TGTGCCAGCGTTGCGCAGGTCCACAATGAGCAGTACTTC. Translated: CASVAQVHNEQYF.

This clonotype was counted at least ten times. The chain uses TRBV12-3 or TRBV12-4 and TRBJ2-1, with TRBD2 matching over 7 bases. V lost 2 bases to trimming and J lost 8 bases; unmatched junction nucleotides: 9. The CDR3 covers 15 residues. The CDR3 region is CASSLPGGPRDEQFF. The CDR3 region has the DNA TGTGCCAGCAGTTTACCGGGGGGACCAAGGGATGAGCAGTTCTTC.

This clonotype came up many times. The J gene is TRBJ1-5, the V gene TRBV15, with TRBD1 as a possible D gene (5 bases). The V and J ends lost 3 bases and 5 bases respectively, with 11 bases between them. This CDR3 has 14 residues. CDR1 is LNHNV, CDR2 YYDKDF, per germline (reference sequence). CDR3 sequence (DNA): TGTGCCACCAGCAGGCAGGGATCCGATCAGCCCCAGCATTTT. Protein product: CATSRQGSDQPQHF.

As regards this clonotype: A read error may be the cause here, since a much bigger clone is one base away. The chain employs TRBV12-3 or TRBV12-4 and TRBJ1-4; D unclear. This CDR3 has 11 residues. This CDR3 is CASTLSEKRFF. DNA for the CDR3: TGTGCCAGCACCCTAAGTGAAAAACGGTTTTTT.

The chain has TRBV28 and TRBJ1-2; D is ambiguous. The CDR3 spans 11 residues. From germline, CDR1 is MDHEN and CDR2 SYDVKM. The ends were cut back, 8 bases at V and 4 bases at J, with 8 bases in the middle. CDR3 protein: CASSQIYGYTF. The CDR3 DNA is TGTGCCAGCTCGCAGATCTATGGCTACACCTTC.

This clonotype was seen just once. V is TRBV12-3 or TRBV12-4 and J is TRBJ2-3; TRBD2 is a possible D gene (5 bases). This CDR3 has 13 residues. Trimming removed 5 bases from V and 4 bases from J, with 10 bases in between. CDR3 loop: CASSLVRADTQYF. In nucleotides, the CDR3 is TGTGCCAGCAGTCTGGTGAGGGCAGATACGCAGTATTTT.

At least ten counts were recorded for this clonotype. The V call is TRBV11-3, the J call TRBJ2-4; D is uncertain. This CDR3 has 16 amino acids. Germline assignment: CDR1 SGHNT and CDR2 YENEEA. V was shortened by 5 bases and J by 0 bases, with 14 bases between the two germline ends. The CDR3 region is CASSPNGQLAKNIQYF. The CDR3 coding sequence is TGTGCCAGCAGCCCCAACGGTCAGCTAGCCAAAAACATTCAGTACTTC. Drawing the rest from reference TRBV11-3 and TRBJ2-4, the complete variable domain is EAGVVQSPRYKIIEKKQPVAFWCNPISGHNTLYWYLQNLGQGPELLIRYENEEAVDDSQLPKDRFSAERLKGVDSTLKIQPAELGDSAVYLCASSPNGQLAKNIQYFGAGTRLSVL.

As to this clonotype: The germline gene is not matched at one end of the junction; a read error may be the cause. The rearrangement uses TRBV12-3 or TRBV12-4 and TRBJ2-3; 10 bases agree with TRBD2. The CDR3 has 16 amino acids. CDR3 protein: CASSRLAGGTTDTEYF. DNA for the CDR3: TGTGCCAGCAGTAGATTAGCGGGGGGAACAACAGATACGGAGTATTTT.

This clonotype was observed at least ten times. The chain has TRBV28 and TRBJ1-6; D gene ambiguous. This CDR3 comprises 14 residues. V was shortened by 1 base and J by 9 bases, with 10 bases between the two germline ends. Germline V lookup: CDR1 MDHEN, CDR2 SYDVKM. This CDR3 is CASSLSGYSSPLHF. DNA of the CDR3: TGTGCCAGCAGTTTATCGGGTTACAGTTCACCCCTCCACTTT.

This clonotype has ten or more counts. CDR3 bases: TGTGCCAGCAGTTTCCGGGACGGCTACACCTTC. Protein product: CASSFRDGYTF. The chain couples TRBV12-3 or TRBV12-4 to TRBJ1-2, with a weak D call TRBD1 (5 bases). Trimming stripped 3 bases from V and 8 bases from J, with 7 bases between. The CDR3 is made up of 11 amino acids.

This clonotype was detected ten times or more. J is TRBJ1-4 and V is TRBV3-1, with D uncertain. Per the germline V gene, CDR1 is LGHDT and CDR2 is YNNKEL (reference sequence). This CDR3 has 13 residues. Trimming stripped 4 bases from V and 8 bases from J, with 11 bases between. The CDR3 protein is CASSPRLWEKLFF. CDR3 coding DNA: TGTGCCAGCAGCCCGCGGCTCTGGGAAAAACTGTTTTTT.

This clonotype was seen more than once but under ten times. The CDR3 sequence is CASSLRGRTTGEKLFF. The CDR3 nucleotides read TGCGCCAGCAGCTTGAGGGGCCGGACTACGGGTGAAAAACTGTTTTTT. The rearrangement uses TRBV5-1 and TRBJ1-4, with D possibly being TRBD1 (5 bases). The V end was cut by 1 base, the J end by 7 bases, with 17 bases between. CDR1 is SGHRS and CDR2 is YFSETQ in the germline V gene. The CDR3 sequence is 16 residues long.

The rearrangement uses TRBV25-1 and TRBJ2-7; D gene unclear. Germline CDR1 MGHDK, CDR2 SYGVNS. The CDR3 is 13 residues long. The V gene lost 0 bases and the J gene lost 6 bases, with 9 bases spanning the gap. The CDR3 is CASSEYGIGEQYF. CDR3 nucleotide sequence: TGTGCCAGCAGTGAATATGGAATCGGCGAGCAGTACTTC.

This clonotype has just a few counts. The rearrangement uses TRBV7-2 and TRBJ1-5; 7 positions match TRBD1. The CDR3 is 12 amino acids. The V gene end was trimmed by 4 bases and the J gene end by 12 bases; junction bases not matched to a gene: 6. Germline V gives CDR1 SGHTA, CDR2 FQGNSA. The CDR3 DNA reads as TGTGCCAGCAGCTACCGACAGGGTAACCAGCATTTT. It specifies CASSYRQGNQHF.

The genes are TRBV4-1 and TRBJ2-1, with 11 bases lining up with TRBD1. V lost 8 bases, J lost 13 bases, and 19 bases stayed unmatched. CDR1 and CDR2 from the germline V gene are MGHRA and YSYEKL. The CDR3 runs to 16 residues. CDR3 nucleotide sequence: TGCGCCAGCGGCCCCACCGGGACAGGGGGTGGAGAGACCCAGTTCTTC. This gives the protein CASGPTGTGGGETQFF.

The V call is TRBV5-5, the J call TRBJ1-1, with TRBD1 matching 7 bases. This CDR3 is 16 amino acids long. After removal of 3 bases from V and 4 bases from J, the junction contained 12 bases not matched to a gene. In germline, CDR1 is SGHKS, CDR2 YYEKEE (reference sequence). The CDR3 DNA reads TGTGCCAGCAGCTGGTCGGACAGGAAGGGTACCACTGAAGCTTTCTTT. Amino acid sequence: CASSWSDRKGTTEAFF.

With regard to this clonotype: A much larger clone lies a single base off, so this may be a read error. V usage is TRBV14 and J usage is TRBJ2-7; D is uncertain. Germline CDR1 is SGHDN and CDR2 is FVKESK. The CDR3 has 15 amino acids. Trimming left V 4 bases short and J 7 bases short, with 20 bases between. This chain's CDR3 is CASSRDTGHMGEQYF. CDR3 in DNA: TGTGCCAGCAGCCGAGATACGGGCCATATGGGAGAGCAGTACTTC. The whole variable domain, remainder taken from reference TRBV14 and TRBJ2-7, is EAGVTQFPSHSVIEKGQTVTLRCDPISGHDNLYWYRRVMGKEIKFLLHFVKESKQDESGMPNNRFLAERTGGTYSTLKVQPAELEDSGVYFCASSRDTGHMGEQYFGPGTRLTVT.

This clonotype occurred once. This sequence joins TRBV13 and TRBJ2-6; TRBD1 agrees at 7 bases. Germline V gene sequence: CDR1 PRHDT, CDR2 FYEKMQ (reference sequence). The CDR3 totals 18 residues. V shed 5 bases and J 0 bases; nucleotides not matched to a gene: 10. CDR3 loop: CASSGDRVDLSGANVLTF. The CDR3 nucleotides are TGTGCCAGCAGCGGTGACAGGGTAGACCTCTCTGGGGCCAACGTCCTGACTTTC.

In this sample, this clonotype turned up many times. The V and J genes are TRBV20-1 and TRBJ2-5; no firm D call. The CDR3 is 16 residues long. CDR1 and CDR2 (germline): DFQATT, SNEGSKA (reference sequence). Trimming took 5 bases from V and 2 from J, leaving 21 bases between them. The DNA for the CDR3 is TGCAGTGCTCAAGAAGCAACCGGGCCGCGGCAAGAGACCCAGTACTTC. Its translation is CSAQEATGPRQETQYF.

About this clonotype: With a much larger clone just one base away, this may be a read error. CDR3 loop: CASRVDRVPYNEQFF. The CDR3, as DNA: TGTGCCAGCAGAGTGGACAGGGTGCCCTACAATGAGCAGTTCTTC. The V gene is TRBV9, the J gene TRBJ2-1; 8 nucleotides align to TRBD1. Germline CDR1 SGDLS, CDR2 YYNGEE. Losses at the gene ends were 5 bases for V and 2 bases for J; bases not matched to a gene: 6. CDR3 size: 15 residues.

This clonotype was counted at least ten times. The chain has TRBV7-2 and TRBJ2-4; D is unclear. Per germline, CDR1 SGHTA and CDR2 FQGNSA. Deletions cut 5 bases from V and 0 bases from J, with 5 bases between. There are 13 residues in the CDR3. Written as DNA, the CDR3 is TGTGCCAGCAGCCCTATAGCCAAAAACATTCAGTACTTC. It encodes CASSPIAKNIQYF. The variable domain in full, completed from reference TRBV7-2 and TRBJ2-4, reads GAGVSQSPSNKVTEKGKDVELRCDPISGHTALYWYRQSLGQGLEFLIYFQGNSAPDKSGLPSDRFSAERTGGSVSTLTIQRTQQEDSAVYLCASSPIAKNIQYFGAGTRLSVL.

V gene TRBV14 combines with J gene TRBJ1-2, with no clear D. V was pared by 0 bases and J by 4 bases, with 12 bases between. Germline V gives CDR1 SGHDN, CDR2 FVKESK. This CDR3 is built from 15 residues. The CDR3 is CASSQDLWDPYGYTF. The CDR3 DNA sequence: TGTGCCAGCAGCCAAGATCTTTGGGATCCCTATGGCTACACCTTC.

This clonotype was seen many times. The chain recombines TRBV5-4 with TRBJ2-1, with D tentatively TRBD1 or TRBD2 (7 bases each). V lost 4 bases and J lost 4, with 15 bases in between. In germline, CDR1 is SGHNT, CDR2 YYREEE (reference sequence). The CDR3 is 15 amino acids. Here the CDR3 reads CASSQGGRIYNEQFF. The DNA of the CDR3 is TGTGCCAGCAGCCAGGGGGGGCGAATTTACAATGAGCAGTTCTTC.

The chain carries TRBV7-8 and TRBJ2-1, with no clear D. Trimming stripped 7 bases from V and 15 bases from J, with 22 bases between. The CDR3 is made up of 13 amino acids. Looked up from germline, CDR1 is SGHVS and CDR2 is FQNEAQ. The CDR3 region is CASNLVRGPPWFF. In DNA, the CDR3 is TGTGCCAGCAACCTGGTGAGAGGCCCCCCGTGGTTCTTC.

V gene TRBV28 combines with J gene TRBJ1-2; a possible D gene is TRBD1 (5 bases). The CDR3 length is 13 residues. The V end was cut by 1 base, the J end by 5 bases, with 8 bases between. Germline CDR1 is MDHEN and CDR2 is SYDVKM. The CDR3 sequence is CASSLLAGYGYTF. The CDR3 DNA follows: TGTGCCAGCAGTTTATTGGCAGGGTATGGCTACACCTTC.

This clonotype appeared a few times. The chain recombines TRBV3-1 with TRBJ2-1, with 14 bases matching TRBD2. The end of the DNA is better explained by TRBJ2-7, so the J call may be wrong. The CDR3 length is 17 residues. Germline V gene sequence: CDR1 LGHDT, CDR2 YNNKEL (reference sequence). In DNA form, the CDR3 reads TGTGCCAGCAGCCAGGGACTAGCGGGGGATGGATACAATGAGCAGTACTTC. Translated: CASSQGLAGDGYNEQYF.

The rearrangement links TRBV20-1 to TRBJ2-5; D is possibly TRBD2 (6 bases). The CDR3 is made up of 13 amino acids. The V end lost 0 bases, the J end lost 9 bases, and 14 bases lay between the germline ends. The germline CDR1 and CDR2 sequences are DFQATT and SNEGSKA (reference sequence). CDR3 sequence: CSARDQEGRAQYF. CDR3 coding DNA: TGCAGTGCTAGAGATCAGGAGGGCCGAGCCCAGTACTTC.

The V call is TRBV20-1, the J call TRBJ2-7, with 10 positions matching TRBD2. The V gene's germline CDR1 is DFQATT and CDR2 SNEGSKA (reference sequence). V gave up 6 bases and J gave up 3 bases; unmatched junction bases: 14. This CDR3 has 16 amino acids. This CDR3 reads CSASNWASGGRYEQYF. DNA of the CDR3: TGCAGTGCCAGTAATTGGGCTAGCGGGGGCCGCTACGAGCAGTACTTC.

As to this clonotype: This may come from a read error, since a much larger clone is one base off. V usage is TRBV5-1 and J usage is TRBJ1-1; D gene unclear. This CDR3 has 13 residues. Germline V gives CDR1 SGHRS, CDR2 YFSETQ. Between the trimmed V and J ends, which lost 0 bases and 10 bases, there was a span of 13 bases. The CDR3 sequence: CASSLGYIPGAFF. DNA for the CDR3: TGCGCCAGCAGCTTGGGTTACATTCCTGGAGCTTTCTTT.

The rearrangement links TRBV5-1 to TRBJ1-1, with a tentative D call TRBD1 (5 bases). The CDR3 runs 13 residues. CDR1 is SGHRS and CDR2 is YFSETQ in the germline V gene. The V gene lost 3 bases and the J gene lost 8 bases, with 14 bases spanning the gap. For the CDR3, the DNA is TGCGCCAGCAGCTCCCGGGACCGCGGGGAAGCTTTCTTT. Translation: CASSSRDRGEAFF.